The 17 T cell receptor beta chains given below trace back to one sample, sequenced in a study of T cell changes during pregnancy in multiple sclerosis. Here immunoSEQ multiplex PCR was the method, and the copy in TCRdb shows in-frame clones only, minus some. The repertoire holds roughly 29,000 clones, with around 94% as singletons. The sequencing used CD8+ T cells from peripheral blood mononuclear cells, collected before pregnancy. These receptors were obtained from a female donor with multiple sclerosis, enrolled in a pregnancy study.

Here the CDR3 reads CASSLLTGDNQFF. The DNA of the CDR3 is TGCGCCAGCAGCTTGCTAACTGGGGACAATCAGTTCTTC. The rearrangement joins TRBV5-1 to TRBJ2-1; tentative D call: TRBD1 (6 bases). The germline V gene has CDR1 SGHRS and CDR2 YFSETQ. V dropped 1 base and J dropped 13 bases, with 15 bases sitting between them. The CDR3 runs to 13 residues.

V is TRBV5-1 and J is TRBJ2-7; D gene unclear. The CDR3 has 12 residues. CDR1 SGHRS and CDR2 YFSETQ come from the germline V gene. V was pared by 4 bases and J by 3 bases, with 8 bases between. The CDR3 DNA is TGCGCCAGCAGCGCAAACAGCTACGAGCAGTACTTC. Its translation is CASSANSYEQYF.

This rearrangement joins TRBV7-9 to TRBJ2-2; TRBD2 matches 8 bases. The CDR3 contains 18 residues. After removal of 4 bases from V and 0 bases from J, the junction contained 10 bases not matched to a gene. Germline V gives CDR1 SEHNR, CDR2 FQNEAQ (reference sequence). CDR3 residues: CASSSPTSGRTNTGELFF. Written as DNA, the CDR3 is TGTGCCAGCAGCTCCCCCACGAGCGGGAGAACGAACACCGGGGAGCTGTTTTTT. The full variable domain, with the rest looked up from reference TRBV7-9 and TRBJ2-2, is DTGVSQNPRHKITKRGQNVTFRCDPISEHNRLYWYRQTLGQGPEFLTYFQNEAQLEKSRLLSDRFSAERPKGSFSTLEIQRTEQGDSAMYLCASSSPTSGRTNTGELFFGEGSRLTVL.

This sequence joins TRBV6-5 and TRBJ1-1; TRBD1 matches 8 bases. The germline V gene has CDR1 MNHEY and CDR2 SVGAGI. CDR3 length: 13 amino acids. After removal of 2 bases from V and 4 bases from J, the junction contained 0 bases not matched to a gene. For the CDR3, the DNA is TGTGCCAGCAGTTACGGACAGGGCACTGAAGCTTTCTTT. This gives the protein CASSYGQGTEAFF.

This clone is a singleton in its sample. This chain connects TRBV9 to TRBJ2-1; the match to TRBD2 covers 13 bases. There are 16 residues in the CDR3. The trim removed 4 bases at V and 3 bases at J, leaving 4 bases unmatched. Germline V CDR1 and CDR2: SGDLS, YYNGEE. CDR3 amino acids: CASSSGLAGFYNEQFF. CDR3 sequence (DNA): TGTGCCAGCAGCTCGGGACTAGCGGGGTTCTACAATGAGCAGTTCTTC.

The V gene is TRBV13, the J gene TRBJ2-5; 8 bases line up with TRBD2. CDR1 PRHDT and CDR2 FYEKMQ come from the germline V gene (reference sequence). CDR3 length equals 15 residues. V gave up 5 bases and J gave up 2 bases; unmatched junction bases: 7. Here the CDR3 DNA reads TGTGCCAGCAGCAAGGAGCGGGGGCCACAAGAGACCCAGTACTTC. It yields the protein CASSKERGPQETQYF.

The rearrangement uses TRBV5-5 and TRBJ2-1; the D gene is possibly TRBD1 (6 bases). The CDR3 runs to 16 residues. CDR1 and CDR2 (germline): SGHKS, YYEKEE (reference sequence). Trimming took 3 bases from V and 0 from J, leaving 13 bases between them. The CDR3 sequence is CASSSDSPSSYNEQFF. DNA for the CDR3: TGTGCCAGCAGCTCGGACAGCCCGAGCTCCTACAATGAGCAGTTCTTC.

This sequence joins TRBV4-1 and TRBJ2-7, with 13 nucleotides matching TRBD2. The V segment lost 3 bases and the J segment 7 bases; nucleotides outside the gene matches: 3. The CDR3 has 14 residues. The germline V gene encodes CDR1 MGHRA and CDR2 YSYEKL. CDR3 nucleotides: TGCGCCAGCAGCCAGGGACTAGCGGGACGAGAGCAGTACTTC. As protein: CASSQGLAGREQYF.

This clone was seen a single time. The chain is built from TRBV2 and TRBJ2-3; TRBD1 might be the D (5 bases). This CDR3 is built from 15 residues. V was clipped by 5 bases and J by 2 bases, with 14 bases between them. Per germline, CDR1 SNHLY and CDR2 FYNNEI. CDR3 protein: CASSQGSQATDTQYF. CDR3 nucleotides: TGTGCCAGCAGTCAAGGATCACAGGCCACAGATACGCAGTATTTT.

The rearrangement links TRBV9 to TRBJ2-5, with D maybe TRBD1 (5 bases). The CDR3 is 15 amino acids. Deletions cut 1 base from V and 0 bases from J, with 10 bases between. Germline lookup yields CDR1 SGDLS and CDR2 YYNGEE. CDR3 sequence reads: CASSVWGSYQETQYF. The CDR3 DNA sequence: TGTGCCAGCAGCGTATGGGGCAGCTACCAAGAGACCCAGTACTTC.

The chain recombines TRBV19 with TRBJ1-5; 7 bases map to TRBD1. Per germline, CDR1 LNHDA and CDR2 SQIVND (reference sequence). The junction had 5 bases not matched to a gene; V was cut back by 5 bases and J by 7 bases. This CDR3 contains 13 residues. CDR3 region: CASSRQGGQPQHF. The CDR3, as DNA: TGTGCCAGTAGTCGACAGGGAGGACAGCCCCAGCATTTT.

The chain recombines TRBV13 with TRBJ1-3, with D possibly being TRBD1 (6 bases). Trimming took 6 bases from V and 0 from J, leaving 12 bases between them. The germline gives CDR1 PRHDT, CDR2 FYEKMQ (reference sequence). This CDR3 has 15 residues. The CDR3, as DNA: TGTGCCAGCAGGGGGCAGGGGTACTCTGGAAACACCATATATTTT. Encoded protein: CASRGQGYSGNTIYF.

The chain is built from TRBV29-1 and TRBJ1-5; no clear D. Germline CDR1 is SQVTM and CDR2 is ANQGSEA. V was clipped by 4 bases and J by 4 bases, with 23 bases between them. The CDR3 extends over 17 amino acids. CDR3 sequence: CSVGHDPDKTPNQPQHF. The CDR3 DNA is TGCAGCGTTGGCCACGACCCCGACAAAACCCCTAATCAGCCCCAGCATTTT.

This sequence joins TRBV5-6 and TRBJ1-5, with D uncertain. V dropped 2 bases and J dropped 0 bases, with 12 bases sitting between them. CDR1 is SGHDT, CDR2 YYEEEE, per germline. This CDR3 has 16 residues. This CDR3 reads CASSFFTDLSNQPQHF. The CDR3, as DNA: TGTGCCAGCAGCTTTTTCACAGACCTTAGCAATCAGCCCCAGCATTTT.

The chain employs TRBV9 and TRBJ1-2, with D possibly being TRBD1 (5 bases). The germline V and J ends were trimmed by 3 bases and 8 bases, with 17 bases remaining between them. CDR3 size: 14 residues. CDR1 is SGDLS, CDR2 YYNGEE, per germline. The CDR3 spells CASSGVYRSGGYTF. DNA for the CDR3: TGTGCCAGCAGCGGGGTTTACCGCTCAGGGGGCTACACCTTC.

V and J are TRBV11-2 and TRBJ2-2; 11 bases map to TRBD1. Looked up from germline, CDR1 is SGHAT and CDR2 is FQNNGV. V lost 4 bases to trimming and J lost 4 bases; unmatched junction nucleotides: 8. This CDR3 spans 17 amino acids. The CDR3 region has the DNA TGTGCCAGCAGCTCCGACCGGGACAGGGGGTTCACCGGGGAGCTGTTTTTT. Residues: CASSSDRDRGFTGELFF.

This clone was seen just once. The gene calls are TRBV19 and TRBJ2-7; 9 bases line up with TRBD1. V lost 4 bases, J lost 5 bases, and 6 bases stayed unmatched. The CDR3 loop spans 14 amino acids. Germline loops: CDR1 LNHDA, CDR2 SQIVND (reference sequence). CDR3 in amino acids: CASSTGQGNNEQYF. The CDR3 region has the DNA TGTGCCAGTAGTACGGGACAGGGTAACAACGAGCAGTACTTC.